What follows are 22 T cell receptor beta chains derived from one specimen sequenced in a study of T-cell memory formation after mild COVID-19. TCRdb fed the 5' RACE reads into MiXCR, producing one record per CDR3 protein. Of about 560,000 distinct CDR3 sequences listed, 20% to 25% were seen once; the top ten hold roughly 9.1%. The sequencing input was PBMCs or a T cell subset sorted from them (not recorded which). The receptors originated from an adult woman who had mild COVID-19 (a few samples of this study predate the infection). Cell type and time point are not known.

The chain employs TRBV5-3 and TRBJ2-7, with TRBD1 matching 7 bases. TRBV5-3 is flagged as an ORF with uncertain function. This CDR3 is 17 amino acids long. Trimming took 2 bases from V and 4 from J; bases not matched to a gene: 15. CDR3: CARSFENPGQCIYEQYF. CDR3 nucleotide sequence: TGTGCCAGAAGCTTCGAGAACCCGGGACAGTGCATTTACGAGCAGTACTTC.

This clonotype turned up a few times. This sequence joins TRBV24-1 and TRBJ2-3; 7 nucleotides match TRBD1. CDR1 and CDR2 from the germline V gene are KGHDR and SFDVKD. Unmatched junction bases numbered 6, after V lost 3 bases and J lost 1 base. This CDR3 spans 16 amino acids. CDR3 DNA sequence: TGTGCCACCAGTGATCCTGGGGACAGCCGCACAGATACGCAGTATTTT. It codes for CATSDPGDSRTDTQYF.

This chain links TRBV7-9 with TRBJ1-2; D may be TRBD1 (5 bases). V lost 4 bases and J 8 bases, leaving 11 bases between the germline ends. This CDR3 region has 12 residues. CDR1 is SEHNR, CDR2 FQNEAQ, per germline (reference sequence). The CDR3 reads CASSSQAFGYTF. In DNA, the CDR3 is TGTGCCAGCAGCTCACAGGCGTTCGGCTACACCTTC.

This clonotype was detected ten times or more. One junction end disagrees with the germline gene, perhaps due to a read error. V is TRBV7-7 and J is TRBJ2-5; 7 bases line up with TRBD1. CDR1 is SSHAT, CDR2 FNYEAQ, per germline (reference sequence). This CDR3 comprises 14 residues. The CDR3 DNA reads as TGTGCTAGCAGCCCGACAGGGATCCAAGAGACCCAGTACTTC. This codes for CASSPTGIQETQYF. The variable domain in full, completed from reference TRBV7-7 and TRBJ2-5, reads GAGVSQSPRYKVTKRGQDVTLRCDPISSHATLYWYQQALGQGPEFLTYFNYEAQPDKSGLPSDRFSAERPEGSISTLTIQRTEQRDSAMYRCASSPTGIQETQYFGPGTRLLVL.

V gene TRBV20-1 combines with J gene TRBJ1-1; D remains ambiguous. Trimming pared 5 bases from V and 9 bases from J, leaving 22 bases between. The CDR3 has 14 amino acids. Germline lookup yields CDR1 DFQATT and CDR2 SNEGSKA (reference sequence). The CDR3 spells CSASHPSSGRQAFF. CDR3 DNA sequence: TGCAGTGCTTCCCATCCATCATCCGGTAGACAAGCTTTCTTT.

This clonotype has only a few counts. V gene TRBV6-1 combines with J gene TRBJ1-2; D might be TRBD1 (6 bases). From germline, CDR1 is MNHNS and CDR2 SASEGT. With 4 bases removed from V and 14 bases from J, the gap between germline ends came to 17 bases. CDR3 length: 12 amino acids. In DNA, the CDR3 is TGTGCCAGCAGTGGACAGGTCCTTCTTCTGACCTTC. It yields the protein CASSGQVLLLTF.

The sample holds a few counts of this clonotype. The genes are TRBV5-5 and TRBJ1-4; D gene unclear. Trimming shortened V by 3 bases and J by 7 bases, and 7 bases separated the two germline ends. Germline V gene data show CDR1 as SGHKS and CDR2 as YYEKEE (reference sequence). The CDR3 consists of 12 residues. The CDR3 DNA follows: TGTGCCAGCAGCTACCAGAGTGAAAAACTGTTTTTT. The encoded protein is CASSYQSEKLFF. Looking up the rest from reference TRBV5-5 and TRBJ1-4 gives the full variable domain: DAGVTQSPTHLIKTRGQQVTLRCSPISGHKSVSWYQQVLGQGPQFIFQYYEKEERGRGNFPDRFSARQFPNYSSELNVNALLLGDSALYLCASSYQSEKLFFGSGTQLSVL.

This clonotype was found once. The gene calls are TRBV10-3 and TRBJ2-5, with 8 bases aligning to TRBD1. This CDR3 has 15 residues. Losses at the gene ends were 0 bases for V and 4 bases for J; bases not matched to a gene: 4. Germline values: CDR1 ENHRY, CDR2 SYGVKD. The chain's CDR3 is CAISESWGTGETQYF. CDR3 DNA: TGTGCCATCAGTGAGTCTTGGGGGACAGGAGAGACCCAGTACTTC.

The J gene is TRBJ2-1, the V gene TRBV19; 8 bases line up with TRBD2. V shed 1 base and J 9 bases; nucleotides not matched to a gene: 17. Germline V gene data show CDR1 as LNHDA and CDR2 as SQIVND (reference sequence). This CDR3 is 18 amino acids long. CDR3 coding DNA: TGTGCCAGTAGTATAGTCGGCGGGGGGACCTCTTTTTCCAGTGAGCAGTTCTTC. Protein: CASSIVGGGTSFSSEQFF.

Only a few counts were recorded for this clonotype. The chain combines TRBV18 with TRBJ2-7; TRBD2 matches 8 bases. Germline V gene sequence: CDR1 KGHSH, CDR2 LQKENI. V trimming: 0 bases; J trimming: 4 bases; junction bases outside the gene matches: 5. There are 15 residues in the CDR3. The CDR3 protein is CASSPPMREEYEQYF. CDR3 nucleotide sequence: TGTGCCAGCTCACCACCGATGCGGGAGGAATACGAGCAGTACTTC.

This clonotype appeared a few times. The chain has TRBV29-1 and TRBJ1-1, with 7 bases lining up with TRBD1. V shed 2 bases and J 0 bases; nucleotides not matched to a gene: 3. Per the germline V gene, CDR1 is SQVTM and CDR2 is ANQGSEA. The CDR3 runs to 14 residues. CDR3 nucleotides: TGCAGCGTTGAACCGGGACAGTTGAACACTGAAGCTTTCTTT. This sequence encodes CSVEPGQLNTEAFF.

The chain links TRBV3-1 to TRBJ1-4; 11 bases map to TRBD1. The CDR3 has 16 residues. CDR1 is LGHDT and CDR2 is YNNKEL in the germline V gene (reference sequence). V was pared by 0 bases and J by 5 bases, with 2 bases of the junction left unmatched. The CDR3 coding sequence is TGTGCCAGCAGCCAAGAAGGGGACAGGGGGAATGAAAAACTGTTTTTT. Encoded protein: CASSQEGDRGNEKLFF.

This clonotype was observed at least ten times. The chain employs TRBV11-2 and TRBJ2-3; 11 bases agree with TRBD2. This CDR3 is built from 17 residues. The J segment lost 5 bases and the V segment lost 2 bases, leaving 9 bases of the junction unmatched. CDR1 SGHAT and CDR2 FQNNGV come from the germline V gene. DNA for the CDR3: TGTGCCAGCAGCTTACTAGCGGGAGGCGTCGGGGGAGATACGCAGTATTTT. Amino acid sequence: CASSLLAGGVGGDTQYF.

The genes are TRBV7-3 and TRBJ2-1, with D perhaps matching TRBD1 (6 bases). The V end lost 5 bases, the J end lost 5 bases, and 13 bases lay between the germline ends. CDR1 is SGHTA, CDR2 FQGTGA, per germline. This CDR3 spans 14 amino acids. CDR3 residues: CASSRTRTDNEQFF. CDR3 sequence (DNA): TGTGCCAGCAGCCGAACCCGGACAGACAATGAGCAGTTCTTC.

The rearrangement uses TRBV4-2 and TRBJ1-2; D gene ambiguous. CDR1 and CDR2 (germline): LGHNA, YNFKEQ. V was clipped by 1 base and J by 7 bases, with 10 bases between them. The CDR3 length is 13 residues. The CDR3 protein is CASSQGPGGGYTF. In DNA form, the CDR3 reads TGTGCCAGCAGCCAAGGACCAGGCGGTGGCTACACCTTC.

This clonotype was seen a handful of times. This chain uses TRBV6-5 with TRBJ2-7, with D perhaps given as TRBD1 or TRBD2 (5 bases each). Germline V gene sequence: CDR1 MNHEY, CDR2 SVGAGI. Between the trimmed V and J ends, which lost 4 bases and 3 bases, there was a span of 16 bases. This CDR3 comprises 15 residues. CDR3 residues: CASSSSGTADYEQYF. Written as DNA, the CDR3 is TGTGCCAGCAGTTCCTCCGGGACGGCTGACTACGAGCAGTACTTC.

The rearrangement links TRBV23-1 to TRBJ1-5; D unresolved. TRBV23-1 is an open reading frame whose function is uncertain. This CDR3 is 16 amino acids long. V gave up 3 bases and J gave up 0 bases, with 12 bases separating them. The CDR3 DNA follows: TGCGCCAGCAGTCAGTTCGGGATCTATAGCAATCAGCCCCAGCATTTT. As protein: CASSQFGIYSNQPQHF.

V is TRBV6-6 and J is TRBJ2-2; no clear D. Trimming pared 7 bases from V and 8 bases from J, leaving 14 bases between. This CDR3 is built from 13 residues. Germline loops: CDR1 MNHNY, CDR2 SVGAGI (reference sequence). For the CDR3, the DNA is TGTGCCAGCATCCCTTTTTTGCGTGGGGAGCTGTTTTTT. Its protein is CASIPFLRGELFF.

The chain has TRBV6-2 or TRBV6-3 and TRBJ2-7; the match to TRBD2 covers 7 bases. The J segment lost 9 bases and the V segment lost 6 bases, leaving 11 bases of the junction unmatched. This CDR3 spans 13 amino acids. CDR1 and CDR2 from the germline V gene are MNHEY and SVGEGT. CDR3 in amino acids: CASRTGLDVVQYF. The CDR3 DNA reads as TGTGCCAGCAGAACTGGACTAGATGTGGTGCAGTACTTC.

This clonotype was recorded at least ten times. The chain is built from TRBV11-2 and TRBJ2-5; D may be TRBD1 or TRBD2 (5 bases each). Germline CDR1 is SGHAT and CDR2 is FQNNGV. The CDR3 runs to 14 residues. Trimming stripped 1 base from V and 5 bases from J, with 11 bases between. CDR3: CASSLGGVVETQYF. In DNA form, the CDR3 reads TGTGCCAGCAGCTTAGGAGGGGTTGTGGAGACCCAGTACTTC.

This clonotype showed up just a few times. The genes are TRBV29-1 and TRBJ1-1; the D gene is possibly TRBD1 (6 bases). V lost 5 bases, J lost 6 bases, and 19 bases lay in between. The CDR3 length is 14 residues. CDR1 and CDR2 from the germline V gene are SQVTM and ANQGSEA. The CDR3 sequence is CSVSRTAGSPEAFF. As DNA, the CDR3 is TGCAGCGTTAGCCGGACAGCGGGATCTCCTGAAGCTTTCTTT.

This clonotype came up a few times. V usage is TRBV9 and J usage is TRBJ2-7, with no clear D. The ends were cut back, 0 bases at V and 2 bases at J, with 9 bases in the middle. Germline values: CDR1 SGDLS, CDR2 YYNGEE. The CDR3 runs 14 residues. The CDR3 spells CASSVVDGAYEQYF. The CDR3 DNA reads as TGTGCCAGCAGCGTAGTGGACGGTGCCTACGAGCAGTACTTC.